This is a list of T cell receptor beta chains from one sample in a study of T cell repertoires in cytomegalovirus infection. What these receptors recognize is not known. In TCRdb, the reads were re-called with MiXCR into one record per CDR3 protein. The sample has 550,000 to 850,000 distinct CDR3 sequences, around 32% seen once; the top ten hold 15% to 20%. The input for sequencing was cultured PBMCs, taken from culture after CMV antigen stimulation. These receptors came from a human donor in good health (CMV status not recorded). Some clones in this sample may be carry-over from other donors' samples. Both conserved end residues are part of each CDR3. The D gene is left open where the match is weak. Some rows have no size entry. The others give once, few or many, or a class for an expanded clone.

>few|TRBJ2-3|TRBV29-1|12|TRBD1
CSVVTGADTQYF
TGCAGCGTTGTTACAGGGGCAGATACGCAGTATTTT
>-|TRBJ2-7|TRBV6-1|14|-
CASSEATDTYEQYF
TGTGCCAGCAGTGAAGCTACGGACACTTACGAGCAGTACTTC
>medium-sized|TRBJ2-7|TRBV7-6|15|TRBD2
CASSLGSSGRGEQYF
TGTGCCAGCAGCTTAGGGTCTAGCGGGAGAGGCGAGCAGTACTTC
>-|TRBJ2-1|TRBV27|14|TRBD2
CASSLYRGRGEQFF
TGTGCCAGCAGTTTATACCGCGGGAGGGGTGAGCAGTTCTTC
>-|TRBJ2-1|TRBV3-1|14|-
CASSLSPGNNEQFF
TGTGCCAGCAGCCTCTCTCCAGGCAACAATGAGCAGTTCTTC
>few|TRBJ1-4|TRBV30|16|TRBD1
CAWSVGYRGRREKLFF
TGTGCCTGGAGTGTAGGATACAGGGGGCGTCGGGAAAAACTGTTTTTT
>-|TRBJ1-3|TRBV20-1|16|-
CSARDIPQGAPNTIYF
TGCAGTGCTAGAGATATCCCACAGGGAGCGCCTAACACCATATATTTT
>few|TRBJ2-7|TRBV6-2/TRBV6-3|16|-
CASSTRADQPIYEQYF
TGTGCCAGCAGTACCAGGGCCGACCAGCCAATCTACGAGCAGTACTTC
>many|TRBJ1-1|TRBV7-2|15|-
CASSLGGGLNTEAFF
TGTGCCAGCAGCTTAGGAGGGGGATTGAACACTGAAGCTTTCTTT
>-|TRBJ1-2|TRBV6-5|17|TRBD1
CASSYSDPGQGADGYTF
TGTGCCAGCAGTTACTCGGACCCGGGACAGGGGGCAGATGGCTACACCTTC
>few|TRBJ2-5|TRBV7-9|17|TRBD2
CASSPWGSGRIQETQYF
TGTGCCAGCAGCCCCTGGGGTAGCGGGAGGATCCAAGAGACCCAGTACTTC
>-|TRBJ2-1|TRBV20-1|12|-
CSAFVRRDEQFF
TGCAGTGCTTTCGTGAGGAGGGATGAGCAGTTCTTC
>few|TRBJ1-2|TRBV7-9|12|-
CASSLWPVGYTF
TGTGCCAGCAGCTTATGGCCCGTAGGCTACACCTTC
>-|TRBJ2-1|TRBV19|16|TRBD2
CTSSIELAGGRNEQFF
TGTACCAGTAGTATAGAGCTAGCGGGGGGACGAAATGAGCAGTTCTTC
>-|TRBJ2-7|TRBV12-3/TRBV12-4|13|TRBD1
CASSGQGGHEQYF
TGTGCCAGCAGCGGACAGGGGGGCCACGAGCAGTACTTC
>-|TRBJ2-1|TRBV7-9|10|-
CASSGPEQFF
TGTGCCAGCAGTGGGCCCGAGCAGTTCTTC
>-|TRBJ1-6|TRBV30|13|-
CAWSGWEGSPLHF
TGTGCCTGGAGTGGTTGGGAAGGTTCACCCCTCCACTTT
>-|TRBJ1-1|TRBV19|15|TRBD1
CASSGTDNMNTEAFF
TGTGCCAGTAGTGGGACAGATAATATGAACACTGAAGCTTTCTTT
>many|TRBJ2-2|TRBV7-6|18|TRBD2
CASSYPLPGLAGTGELFF
TGTGCCAGCAGCTATCCCCTCCCGGGACTAGCGGGCACCGGGGAGCTGTTTTTT
>-|TRBJ1-4|TRBV7-9|15|-
CASSLPGRTFEKLFF
TGTGCCAGCAGCTTGCCGGGACGTACTTTTGAAAAACTGTTTTTT
>-|TRBJ2-7|TRBV7-2|13|TRBD2
CASSKGTRTEQYF
TGTGCCAGCAGCAAGGGGACTAGGACCGAGCAGTACTTC
>-|TRBJ2-2|TRBV12-3/TRBV12-4|14|-
CASRKGGGAGELFF
TGTGCCAGCAGAAAGGGGGGGGGGGCCGGGGAGCTGTTTTTT
>-|TRBJ2-2|TRBV6-2/TRBV6-3|14|TRBD2
CASGTSGGTGELFF
TGTGCCAGTGGGACTAGCGGGGGCACCGGGGAGCTGTTTTTT
>-|TRBJ1-2|TRBV6-2/TRBV6-3|16|-
CASRTFGSEGGIGYTF
TGTGCCAGCAGGACCTTCGGTTCAGAGGGCGGCATTGGCTACACCTTC
>few|TRBJ2-7|TRBV28|12|-
CASSGVPYEQYF
TGTGCCAGCAGCGGGGTACCCTACGAGCAGTACTTC
>once|TRBJ2-7|TRBV11-2|14|TRBD2
CASRGVAGAYEQYF
TGTGCCAGCAGGGGGGTAGCGGGGGCCTACGAGCAGTACTTC
>-|TRBJ1-1|TRBV28|15|TRBD1
CASIIQGRQNTEAFF
TGTGCCAGCATCATACAGGGGCGACAGAACACTGAAGCTTTCTTT
>many|TRBJ2-1|TRBV7-8|16|TRBD1
CASSPRGTGGWNEQFF
TGTGCCAGCAGCCCGAGGGGGACAGGGGGCTGGAATGAGCAGTTCTTC
>-|TRBJ2-5|TRBV28|16|-
CASTKFTAGAQETQYF
TGTGCCAGCACTAAGTTTACGGCGGGGGCTCAAGAGACCCAGTACTTC
>-|TRBJ1-1|TRBV28|12|-
CASSTRIGKAFF
TGTGCCAGCAGCACTAGGATCGGCAAAGCTTTCTTT
>few|TRBJ2-5|TRBV28|13|TRBD2
CASILAGSETQYF
TGTGCCAGCATCCTAGCGGGGTCCGAGACCCAGTACTTC
>-|TRBJ2-3|TRBV5-4|14|-
CASSLDGRPDTQYF
TGTGCCAGCAGCTTGGACGGAAGGCCAGATACGCAGTATTTT
>few|TRBJ2-2|TRBV5-4|16|-
CASSLGGGTNTGELFF
TGTGCCAGCAGCTTGGGTGGCGGGACGAACACCGGGGAGCTGTTTTTT
>-|TRBJ2-3|TRBV5-1|17|-
CASSLPQGRGSTDTQYF
TGCGCCAGCAGCTTGCCACAGGGACGAGGGAGCACAGATACGCAGTATTTT
>-|TRBJ1-1|TRBV5-3|16|-
CASSFRFGGRDTEAFF
TGTGCCAGCAGCTTCAGGTTCGGGGGGCGAGACACTGAAGCTTTCTTT
>many|TRBJ2-1|TRBV5-1|14|-
CASSLRGTRNEQFF
TGCGCCAGCAGCTTGCGCGGGACGAGGAATGAGCAGTTCTTC